The present T cell receptor beta chain was sequenced within a study of blood T cells in healthy people across ages. General observations from the study: Unsorted PBMCs blocked a conclusive comparison of naive and antigen-experienced cells.

This CDR3 has 16 amino acids. The junction had 14 bases not matched to a gene; V was cut back by 7 bases and J by 7 bases. From germline, CDR1 is LGHDT and CDR2 YNNKEL (reference sequence). Regarding this clonotype: Its antigen remains unknown.

Peripheral blood, roughly 9.3 milliliters per donor, was collected. The authors ran a second PCR of about 7 to 11 cycles using a sample-barcoded 5' primer and a J-beta primer mix. TCRdb called the 5' RACE reads again in MiXCR, with one record for every CDR3 protein. This table has under 800,000 distinct CDR3 sequences, roughly 47% appearing once. The sequence came from a woman in her sixties in good health. The sequencing input was blood. J is TRBJ2-1 and V is TRBV3-1; 9 bases are shared with TRBD2. The CDR3 reads CASIPSYGGGGNEQFF. The CDR3 DNA follows: TGTGCCAGCATCCCCAGCTATGGCGGGGGGGGTAATGAGCAGTTCTTC.